This is a list of T cell receptor beta chains from one sample in a study of cytomegalovirus exposure and HLA in healthy donors. The table came from immunoSEQ multiplex PCR; TCRdb's copy has only in-frame clones and leaves some out. The sample holds approximately 150,000 clones, roughly 75% seen once. Specimen: PBMCs. The receptors shown here come from a male donor in good health and CMV-seronegative. The CDR3 runs from the conserved cysteine through the conserved F or W. D genes are given only for firm matches. Expanded clones get a size class; other rows say once, few or many, or leave the size out.

size: NA; J: TRBJ1-2; D: NA; V: TRBV5-4; DNA: TGTGCCAGCAGGCCACCAGGGGTGGGGTATGGCTACACCTTC; CDR3: CASRPPGVGYGYTF
size: NA; J: TRBJ2-7; D: NA; V: TRBV10-3; DNA: TGTGCCATCAGTGGGACAGTGAGGGCCGAGCAGTACTTC; CDR3: CAISGTVRAEQYF
size: many; J: TRBJ2-1; D: TRBD2; V: TRBV4-3; DNA: TGCGCCAGCAGCCAAGATACTAGCGGGAGAGATGAGCAGTTCTTC; CDR3: CASSQDTSGRDEQFF
size: once; J: TRBJ1-5; D: NA; V: TRBV11-2; DNA: TGTGCCAGCAGCCTCTCTACCCACGAGCCCCAGCATTTT; CDR3: CASSLSTHEPQHF
size: NA; J: TRBJ1-6; D: NA; V: TRBV19; DNA: TGTGCCAGTAGTATAAACAGGGTCTCACCCCTCCACTTT; CDR3: CASSINRVSPLHF
size: NA; J: TRBJ1-5; D: NA; V: TRBV27; DNA: TGTGCCAGCAGTTTCACGGCCGGGGGGCCCCAGCATTTT; CDR3: CASSFTAGGPQHF
size: NA; J: TRBJ2-3; D: TRBD2; V: TRBV4-2; DNA: TGTGCCAGCAGCCAAGAGGGACTAGTCACAGATACGCAGTATTTT; CDR3: CASSQEGLVTDTQYF
size: NA; J: TRBJ2-7; D: NA; V: TRBV19; DNA: TGTGCCAGTAGTATCCCAGGGTGGGAGCAGTACTTC; CDR3: CASSIPGWEQYF
size: NA; J: TRBJ1-1; D: NA; V: TRBV6-6; DNA: TGTGCCAGCAGCTTACCTACAGGGTTGGCTGAAGCTTTCTTT; CDR3: CASSLPTGLAEAFF
size: NA; J: TRBJ1-3; D: NA; V: TRBV6-1; DNA: TGTGCCATCCTATTACCGAACTCTGGAAACACCATATATTTT; CDR3: CAILLPNSGNTIYF
size: NA; J: TRBJ1-5; D: NA; V: TRBV21-1; DNA: TGTGCCAGCAGCAAAGTGCCCCCGGGACAGGGGTGGATTACCAATCGGCCCCAGCATTTT; CDR3: CASSKVPPGQGWITNRPQHF
size: NA; J: TRBJ1-5; D: TRBD1; V: TRBV6-1; DNA: TGTGCCAGCAGCCACCCGACAGGGGGTCATCAGCCCCAGCATTTT; CDR3: CASSHPTGGHQPQHF
size: NA; J: TRBJ2-1; D: TRBD2; V: TRBV6-1; DNA: TGTGCCAGCAGGGGACTAGCGGAGTCCAATGAGCAGTTCTTC; CDR3: CASRGLAESNEQFF
size: once; J: TRBJ1-3; D: TRBD1; V: TRBV29-1; DNA: TGCAGCGTTGTAACCGACAGGGGATCTTCTGGAAACACCATATATTTT; CDR3: CSVVTDRGSSGNTIYF
size: NA; J: TRBJ1-4; D: NA; V: TRBV6-5; DNA: TGTGCCAGCAGTTCTACGGCGACAGGAGTTAATGAAAAACTGTTTTTT; CDR3: CASSSTATGVNEKLFF
size: NA; J: TRBJ1-1; D: NA; V: TRBV9; DNA: TGTGCCAGCAGCGCGGAGACAGGTCTCGGCACTGAAGCTTTCTTT; CDR3: CASSAETGLGTEAFF
size: NA; J: TRBJ2-3; D: TRBD2; V: TRBV5-4; DNA: TGTGCCAGCAGCTTGTTAACGCTAGCGGATAGCACAGATACGCAGTATTTT; CDR3: CASSLLTLADSTDTQYF
size: NA; J: TRBJ1-5; D: TRBD1; V: TRBV19; DNA: TGTGCCAGTAGCGGACAGGGACGACAGCCCCAGCATTTT; CDR3: CASSGQGRQPQHF
size: NA; J: TRBJ2-5; D: TRBD1; V: TRBV25-1; DNA: TGTGCCAGCAGTTGGGGCAGGGGGCCCCAAGAGACCCAGTACTTC; CDR3: CASSWGRGPQETQYF
size: NA; J: TRBJ2-5; D: TRBD1; V: TRBV7-9; DNA: TGTGCCAGCAGCAGACAGGGGTCTCAAGAGACCCAGTACTTC; CDR3: CASSRQGSQETQYF
size: NA; J: TRBJ2-2; D: NA; V: TRBV23-1; DNA: TGCGTCAGCAGTCAATCGAAACAGGGAACGGGCACCGGGGAGCTGTTTTTT; CDR3: CVSSQSKQGTGTGELFF
size: NA; J: TRBJ1-3; D: NA; V: TRBV27; DNA: TGTGCCAGCAGTTTAAGCGGGACTGGAAACACCATATATTTT; CDR3: CASSLSGTGNTIYF
size: NA; J: TRBJ2-3; D: TRBD2; V: TRBV5-1; DNA: TGCGCCAGCAGCTTGGGACTAGCCTCATCCCCTGGTACGCAGTATTTT; CDR3: CASSLGLASSPGTQYF